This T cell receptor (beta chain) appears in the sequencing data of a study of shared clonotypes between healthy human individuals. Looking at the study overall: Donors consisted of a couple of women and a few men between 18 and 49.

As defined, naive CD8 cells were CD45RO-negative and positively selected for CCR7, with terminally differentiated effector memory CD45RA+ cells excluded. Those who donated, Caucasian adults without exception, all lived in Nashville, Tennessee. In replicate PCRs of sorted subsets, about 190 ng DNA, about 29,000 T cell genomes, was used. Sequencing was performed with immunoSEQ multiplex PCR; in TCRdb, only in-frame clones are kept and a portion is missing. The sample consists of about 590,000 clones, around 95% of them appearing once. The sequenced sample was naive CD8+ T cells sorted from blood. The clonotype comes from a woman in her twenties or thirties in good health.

The CDR3 reads CASSIAGTGLYEQYF. In DNA form, the CDR3 reads TGTGCCAGTAGTATAGCCGGGACAGGGCTCTACGAGCAGTACTTC. V and J are TRBV19 and TRBJ2-7; 9 bases line up with TRBD1. The CDR3 length is 15 residues. Germline V gene data show CDR1 as LNHDA and CDR2 as SQIVND (reference sequence). The ends lost 1 base at V and 3 bases at J; junction bases unmatched: 4. Variable domain in full (rest from reference TRBV19 and TRBJ2-7): DGGITQSPKYLFRKEGQNVTLSCEQNLNHDAMYWYRQDPGQGLRLIYYSQIVNDFQKGDIAEGYSVSREKKESFPLTVTSAQKNPTAFYLCASSIAGTGLYEQYFGPGTRLTVT.